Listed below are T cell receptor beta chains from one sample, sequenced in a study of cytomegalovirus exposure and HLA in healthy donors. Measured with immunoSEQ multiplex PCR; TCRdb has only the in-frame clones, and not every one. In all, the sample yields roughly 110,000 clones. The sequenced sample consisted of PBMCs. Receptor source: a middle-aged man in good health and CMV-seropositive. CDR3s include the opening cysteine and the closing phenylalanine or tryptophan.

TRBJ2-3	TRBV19	CASSVTGTSGEADTQYF
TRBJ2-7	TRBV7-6	CASSPGTSLSTYEQYF
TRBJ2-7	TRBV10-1	CASSDKDTYTYEQYF
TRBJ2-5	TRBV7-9	CASSLALGTVQETQYF
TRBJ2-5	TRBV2	CASNNRGAGETQYF
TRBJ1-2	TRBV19	CASSGGRQGVDGYTF
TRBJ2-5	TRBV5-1	CASSLVGTGYETQYF
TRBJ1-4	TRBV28	CASSRIQGTELNEKLFF
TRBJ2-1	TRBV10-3	CAISVGAEQFF
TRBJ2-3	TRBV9	CASSLTSGRADTQYF
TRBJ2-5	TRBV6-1	CASSEQGYQETQYF
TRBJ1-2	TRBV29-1	CTARDRETYGYTF
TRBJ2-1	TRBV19	CASSIRRDPRNEQFF
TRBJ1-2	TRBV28	CASSLPGEASGYGYTF
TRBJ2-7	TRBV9	CASSVEGTGSYEQYF
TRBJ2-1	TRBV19	CASSAGQGWGEQFF
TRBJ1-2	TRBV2	CASRPQLVGSGPNYGYTF
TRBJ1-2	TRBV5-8	CASTYLRVYGYTF
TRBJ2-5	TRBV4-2	CASSPGLAGETQYF
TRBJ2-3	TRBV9	CASSVSNGNTQYF
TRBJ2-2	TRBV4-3	CASSQDRTSGTNTGELFF
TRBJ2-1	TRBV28	CASSLTSHNEQFF
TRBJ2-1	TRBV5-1	CASSLVPPGTGDNEQFF
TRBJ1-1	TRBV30	CAWRVSSSPTEAFF
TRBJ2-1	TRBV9	CASSVGPAGGQDEQFF
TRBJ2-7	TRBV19	CATLNPLAGAREQYF
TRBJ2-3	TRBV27	CAPSAGAYLWDTQYF
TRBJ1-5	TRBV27	CASRKTGQGANQPQHF
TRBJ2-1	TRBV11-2	CASSHPYRGYEQFF
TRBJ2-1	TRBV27	CASRGDFPDEQFF
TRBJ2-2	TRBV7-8	CASSRTGGRITGELFF
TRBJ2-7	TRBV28	CASSLDRVVEQYF
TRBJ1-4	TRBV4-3	CASSQDLGAVATNEKLFF
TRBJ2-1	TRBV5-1	CASSELGLNNEQFF
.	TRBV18	CASSPNTGGLGEQYF
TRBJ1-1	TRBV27	CASSTTFTGNTEAFF
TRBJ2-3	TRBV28	CASSSPMAGGLASTWRDTQYF
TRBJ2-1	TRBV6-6	CASSTPYRSSYNEQFF
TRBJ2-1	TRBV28	CASSLQGANEQFF
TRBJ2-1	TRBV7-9	CASSLIGALALNEQFF
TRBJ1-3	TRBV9	CASSVSVTGGGNTIYF
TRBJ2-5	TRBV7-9	CASSRLLRDEETQYF
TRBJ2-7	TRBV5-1	CASSLASGGASYEQYF
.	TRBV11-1	CASSLASGSAYEQYF
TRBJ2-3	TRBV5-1	CASSIDRGTLADTQYF
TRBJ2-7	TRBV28	CASSSQREEQYF
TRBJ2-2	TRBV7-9	CASSLLVGGELFF
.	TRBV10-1	CASSESGDSNYEQYF
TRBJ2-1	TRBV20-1	CSASEREQQFF
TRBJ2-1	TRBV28	CASLGGYNEQFF
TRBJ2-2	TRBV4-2	CASSQGLPSGSLGGELFF
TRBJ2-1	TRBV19	CASRGEIMSYNEQFF
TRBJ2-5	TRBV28	CASSPQGFETQYF
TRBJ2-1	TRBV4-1	CASSHHSDEGDEQFF
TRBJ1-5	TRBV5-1	CASSLEGDVTNQPQHF
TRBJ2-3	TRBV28	CASSSGGSGIHTDTQYF
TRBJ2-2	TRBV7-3	CASSLGTSGAGELFF
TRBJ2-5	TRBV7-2	CASSSVAGVGETQYF
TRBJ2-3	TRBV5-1	CASSPLVLAGVTDTQYF